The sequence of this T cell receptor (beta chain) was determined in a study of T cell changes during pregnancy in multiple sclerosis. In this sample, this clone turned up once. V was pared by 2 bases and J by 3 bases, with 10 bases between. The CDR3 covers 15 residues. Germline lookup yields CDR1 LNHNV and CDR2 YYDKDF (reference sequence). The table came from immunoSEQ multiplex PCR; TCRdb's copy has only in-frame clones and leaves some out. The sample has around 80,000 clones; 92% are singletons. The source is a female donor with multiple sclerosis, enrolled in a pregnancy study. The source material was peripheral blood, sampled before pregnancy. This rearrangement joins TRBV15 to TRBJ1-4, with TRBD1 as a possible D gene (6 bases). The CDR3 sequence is CATSRLTGANEKLFF. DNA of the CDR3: TGTGCCACCAGCAGACTGACAGGAGCTAATGAAAAACTGTTTTTT. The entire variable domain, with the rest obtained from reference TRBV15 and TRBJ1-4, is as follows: DAMVIQNPRYQVTQFGKPVTLSCSQTLNHNVMYWYQQKSSQAPKLLFHYYDKDFNNEADTPDNFQSRRPNTSFCFLDIRSPGLGDTAMYLCATSRLTGANEKLFFGSGTQLSVL.